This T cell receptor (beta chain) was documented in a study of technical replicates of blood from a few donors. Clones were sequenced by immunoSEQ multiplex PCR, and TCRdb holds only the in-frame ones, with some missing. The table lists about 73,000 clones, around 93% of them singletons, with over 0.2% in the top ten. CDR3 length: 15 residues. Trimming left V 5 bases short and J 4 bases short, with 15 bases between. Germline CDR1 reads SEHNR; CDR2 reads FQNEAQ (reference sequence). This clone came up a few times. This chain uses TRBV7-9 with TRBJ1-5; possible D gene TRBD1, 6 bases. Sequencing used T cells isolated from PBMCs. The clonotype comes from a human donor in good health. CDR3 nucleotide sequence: TGTGCCAGCAGCCCAGGGGCCGAGGGTAATCAGCCCCAGCATTTT. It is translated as CASSPGAEGNQPQHF. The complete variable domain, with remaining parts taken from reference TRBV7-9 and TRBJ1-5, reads DTGVSQNPRHKITKRGQNVTFRCDPISEHNRLYWYRQTLGQGPEFLTYFQNEAQLEKSRLLSDRFSAERPKGSFSTLEIQRTEQGDSAMYLCASSPGAEGNQPQHFGDGTRLSIL.